This TCR beta chain was identified in a study of cytomegalovirus exposure and HLA in healthy donors. Across the study: Earlier work reported 117 million unique TCR beta sequences from roughly 180 million T cells. Of all 400 or so donors who were genotyped, roughly 81% belonged to the Caucasian-associated ancestry cluster.

Study-level points and caveats: Cytomegalovirus-associated status was assigned to some 160 TCR beta chains.

For this clone: Antigen: not known.

This CDR3 region has 12 residues. V was shortened by 7 bases and J by 2 bases, with 7 bases between the two germline ends. Germline V gives CDR1 SNHLY, CDR2 FYNNEI. Vbeta (60) and Jbeta (13) primers were used in the PCR. TCRdb's copy holds only in-frame clones and misses some; the assay was immunoSEQ multiplex PCR. The sample records some 150,000 clones, 77% being singletons. The specimen sequenced was PBMCs. The TCR originated in a woman between 40 and 50 years old in good health and CMV-seronegative. The V and J genes are TRBV2 and TRBJ2-3, with D uncertain. The CDR3 bases are TGTGCCAGCAATATAAACACAGATACGCAGTATTTT. It codes for CASNINTDTQYF.